These 21 T cell receptor beta chains originate from one sample sequenced in a study of blood T cell repertoires in COVID-19. Measured with immunoSEQ multiplex PCR; TCRdb has only the in-frame clones, and not every one. Of tens of thousands of clones listed, around 88% are singletons. The sequenced sample was peripheral blood. Receptors originate from a woman aged 55-69 years with COVID-19, enrolled during active disease.

The chain joins TRBV3-1 (or the pseudogene TRBV3-2) to TRBJ2-4; no clear D gene. The length of the CDR3 is 14 residues. V was shortened by 0 bases and J by 1 base, with 4 bases between the two germline ends. The germline CDR1 and CDR2 sequences are LGHDT and YNNKEL (reference sequence). CDR3 region: CASSQDGAKNIQYF. CDR3 bases: TGTGCCAGCAGCCAAGACGGGGCCAAAAACATTCAGTACTTC.

V is TRBV5-1 and J is TRBJ1-2; 8 positions agree with TRBD1. The V gene's germline CDR1 is SGHRS and CDR2 YFSETQ. There are 16 residues in the CDR3. V shed 4 bases and J 4 bases; nucleotides not matched to a gene: 12. The CDR3 DNA reads TGCGCCAGCAGCAAAGAAGCGGACAGGGCTTCCTATGGCTACACCTTC. Amino acid sequence: CASSKEADRASYGYTF. Using reference TRBV5-1 and TRBJ1-2 for the parts outside the CDR3, the full variable domain is KAGVTQTPRYLIKTRGQQVTLSCSPISGHRSVSWYQQTPGQGLQFLFEYFSETQRNKGNFPGRFSGRQFSNSRSEMNVSTLELGDSALYLCASSKEADRASYGYTFGSGTRLTVV.

The chain employs TRBV27 and TRBJ2-5, with 11 bases aligning to TRBD2. Germline V gene sequence: CDR1 MNHEY, CDR2 SMNVEV (reference sequence). J gave up 4 bases and V 6 bases, and 10 bases lay outside the gene matches. The CDR3 has 16 amino acids. CDR3 DNA sequence: TGTGCCAGCAGCCCGAATAGCGGGGGGGCTCGAGAGACCCAGTACTTC. Translated, it gives CASSPNSGGARETQYF.

This clone came up many times. The J gene is TRBJ1-1, the V gene TRBV2, with 8 bases that match TRBD1. CDR1 and CDR2 (germline): SNHLY, FYNNEI. CDR3 length: 15 residues. V dropped 2 bases and J dropped 5; count of bases not matched to a gene: 7. CDR3 residues: CASSEFLQGGTEAFF. The CDR3 bases are TGTGCCAGCAGTGAATTCCTACAGGGGGGGACTGAAGCTTTCTTT.

The chain links TRBV6-6 to TRBJ2-5, with D possibly being TRBD2 (6 bases). Trimming removed 6 bases at V and 4 bases at J, with 9 bases between. Germline CDR1 MNHNY, CDR2 SVGAGI (reference sequence). The CDR3 is 12 amino acids. CDR3 DNA sequence: TGTGCCAGCAGCGCCGGGGGAGAGACCCAGTACTTC. Translating gives CASSAGGETQYF.

This rearrangement joins TRBV30 to TRBJ1-1; 7 positions agree with TRBD1. Per germline, CDR1 GTSNPN and CDR2 SVGIG (reference sequence). V lost 3 bases to trimming and J lost 0 bases; unmatched junction nucleotides: 4. This CDR3 comprises 14 residues. CDR3 sequence reads: CAWSHGTVNTEAFF. In nucleotides, the CDR3 is TGTGCCTGGAGCCACGGGACAGTGAACACTGAAGCTTTCTTT.

This chain connects TRBV7-9 to TRBJ1-2; tentative D call: TRBD1 (5 bases). V dropped 2 bases and J dropped 4 bases, with 14 bases sitting between them. The CDR3 spans 15 residues. Germline V gene data show CDR1 as SEHNR and CDR2 as FQNEAQ (reference sequence). The CDR3 region is CASSLRGEVVYGYTF. The CDR3 DNA sequence: TGTGCCAGCAGCTTACGGGGGGAGGTCGTCTATGGCTACACCTTC.

The chain carries TRBV2 and TRBJ2-1; 7 bases match TRBD2. The V segment lost 5 bases and the J segment 4 bases; nucleotides outside the gene matches: 8. The CDR3 runs to 15 residues. CDR1 and CDR2 from the germline V gene are SNHLY and FYNNEI. The CDR3 DNA reads as TGTGCCAGCAGTTCCCCTCTAGCGGATTACAATGAGCAGTTCTTC. It translates to CASSSPLADYNEQFF.

V and J are TRBV9 and TRBJ2-5; possible D gene TRBD1, 6 bases. This CDR3 comprises 15 residues. Trimming cost V 1 base and J 5 bases, with 15 bases left between them. Germline assignment: CDR1 SGDLS and CDR2 YYNGEE. CDR3 in amino acids: CASSVYLGATETQYF. CDR3 bases: TGTGCCAGCAGCGTATATCTGGGGGCGACGGAGACCCAGTACTTC.

This chain joins TRBV24-1 and TRBJ1-2; 7 nucleotides match TRBD1. This CDR3 contains 14 residues. Germline-derived CDR1 and CDR2 are KGHDR and SFDVKD. Trimming took 2 bases from V and 3 from J; bases not matched to a gene: 2. This CDR3 reads CATSDSGTDYGYTF. For the CDR3, the DNA is TGTGCCACCAGTGATTCCGGGACAGACTATGGCTACACCTTC.

CDR3 protein: CASSPTPYEQYF. CDR3 bases: TGTGCCAGCAGCCCGACACCCTACGAGCAGTACTTC. This chain links TRBV7-8 with TRBJ2-7, with D hard to call. Per the germline V gene, CDR1 is SGHVS and CDR2 is FQNEAQ. Trimming took 5 bases from V and 2 from J, leaving 7 bases between them. The CDR3 sequence is 12 residues long.

The chain couples TRBV4-1 to TRBJ2-7, with D unresolved. Trimming left V 4 bases short and J 0 bases short, with 10 bases between. The CDR3 loop spans 14 amino acids. Germline V CDR1 and CDR2: MGHRA, YSYEKL. The chain's CDR3 is CASSRAASSYEQYF. The CDR3 region has the DNA TGCGCCAGCAGCCGGGCAGCTTCCTCCTACGAGCAGTACTTC.

In this sample, this clone turned up once. The J gene is TRBJ2-5, the V gene TRBV12-3 or TRBV12-4; a possible D gene is TRBD1 (5 bases). Deletions cut 6 bases from V and 9 bases from J, with 14 bases between. This CDR3 spans 12 amino acids. CDR3 region: CASRGRDSSQYF. CDR3 DNA sequence: TGTGCCAGCAGGGGCAGGGATTCTTCCCAGTACTTC.

The rearrangement links TRBV4-3 to TRBJ1-1; weak D call: TRBD1 (6 bases). The V gene's germline CDR1 is LGHNA and CDR2 YSLEER. With 1 base removed from V and 3 bases from J, the gap between germline ends came to 12 bases. This CDR3 contains 15 residues. CDR3 sequence reads: CASSQVVSGDTEAFF. CDR3 DNA: TGCGCCAGCAGCCAAGTCGTGTCAGGGGACACTGAAGCTTTCTTT.

The rearrangement joins TRBV18 to TRBJ1-2, with D unresolved. CDR3 length: 14 amino acids. Germline V gene lookup returns CDR1 KGHSH and CDR2 LQKENI. V was clipped by 2 bases and J by 3 bases, with 10 bases between them. Written as DNA, the CDR3 is TGTGCCAGCTCACCATTGGGCGCTGACTATGGCTACACCTTC. Translating it yields CASSPLGADYGYTF.

This rearrangement joins TRBV7-2 to TRBJ1-5, with D maybe TRBD1 (5 bases). Trimming took off 3 bases at V and 6 bases at J, with 9 bases between the two ends. The germline CDR1 and CDR2 sequences are SGHTA and FQGNSA. The CDR3 runs to 13 residues. This chain's CDR3 is CASSLLQAQPQHF. DNA of the CDR3: TGTGCCAGCAGCTTGTTACAGGCTCAGCCCCAGCATTTT.

The chain couples TRBV4-3 to TRBJ2-5; D gene uncertain. From germline, CDR1 is LGHNA and CDR2 YSLEER. This CDR3 has 13 residues. V was shortened by 0 bases and J by 5 bases, with 7 bases between the two germline ends. CDR3 nucleotide sequence: TGCGCCAGCAGCCAAGATCGGCGGGAGACCCAGTACTTC. Translating it yields CASSQDRRETQYF.

This chain links TRBV6-6 with TRBJ1-5; D not resolved. The V gene lost 2 bases and the J gene lost 4 bases, with 6 bases spanning the gap. Germline V gene data show CDR1 as MNHNY and CDR2 as SVGAGI (reference sequence). CDR3 length: 13 amino acids. This CDR3 reads CASSYTVNQPQHF. CDR3 sequence (DNA): TGTGCCAGCAGTTACACGGTAAATCAGCCCCAGCATTTT.

The genes are TRBV27 and TRBJ2-2; no definite D call. V shed 6 bases and J shed 5 bases, with 13 bases lying between them. CDR1 MNHEY and CDR2 SMNVEV come from the germline V gene (reference sequence). CDR3 length: 14 amino acids. CDR3 protein: CASRRTAGTGELFF. The CDR3 bases are TGTGCCAGCAGAAGAACAGCAGGAACCGGGGAGCTGTTTTTT.

The rearrangement joins TRBV5-6 to TRBJ2-2; no firm D call. CDR3 length: 13 amino acids. V gave up 3 bases and J gave up 3 bases, with 6 bases separating them. From germline, CDR1 is SGHDT and CDR2 YYEEEE. CDR3 sequence: CASSSPYTGELFF. The CDR3 nucleotides read TGTGCCAGCAGCTCCCCATACACCGGGGAGCTGTTTTTT.

Here the CDR3 DNA reads TGTGCCAGCAGCGTAAGCGGGGGGGCAGGATGGACAGATACGCAGTATTTT. This encodes CASSVSGGAGWTDTQYF. The chain is built from TRBV9 and TRBJ2-3, with 10 bases that match TRBD2. CDR1 is SGDLS and CDR2 is YYNGEE in the germline V gene. The CDR3 extends over 17 amino acids. Trimming removed 1 base from V and 3 bases from J; junction bases left unmatched: 8.